The T cell receptor (beta chain) described here comes from a study of OX40 agonist ivuxolimab in advanced cancers. Background on the study: A diagnosis of hepatocellular carcinoma, melanoma, renal cell or head and neck cancer was present in dose-escalation patients. General study results and limits: Low clonal expansion, among the lowest seen, marked partial responders at 0.1-3.0 mg/kg.

The data were produced by immunoSEQ multiplex PCR, yet TCRdb's version contains in-frame clones alone and is incomplete. The table includes 37,000 or so clones, roughly 78% detected once. This clone occurred once. Its cognate antigen is unknown. Germline assignment: CDR1 MDHEN and CDR2 SYDVKM. CDR3 size: 14 residues. Between the trimmed V and J ends, which lost 4 bases and 1 base, there was a span of 8 bases. This TCR came from an adult with an advanced solid tumor such as melanoma, head and neck, liver or kidney cancer. The rearrangement links TRBV28 to TRBJ1-5; D is uncertain. The starting material was CD4+ or CD8+ T cells sorted from blood, obtained in a trial of the OX40 agonist ivuxolimab. The CDR3 DNA reads TGTGCCAGCAGTTCCCCCGGGAGCAATCAGCCCCAGCATTTT. It yields the protein CASSSPGSNQPQHF.